This T cell receptor (beta chain) is drawn from a study of T cells after yellow fever vaccination (dated by TCRdb to between 2017 and 2020). Regarding the study in general: Libraries from fractions with low cell numbers were prepared with the SMART-Seq v4 Ultra Low Input RNA kit. Bulk TCR alpha and beta repertoires were sequenced longitudinally to track T-cell clones before and after primary and booster YFV17D yellow fever vaccination. The cohort comprised two healthy male donors, one aged 18 to 30 and one aged 30 to 39 years. Bulk PBMC replicates and cell subsets were isolated from blood drawn at multiple timepoints before and after both primary and secondary immunization.

This clonotype was observed many times. No antigen is known for it. Per-base quality was not reported, and no clone a single base away is much larger than it. In light of the paper, this sample's treatment or condition label describes: live attenuated yellow fever vaccine strain. Two biological replicates of bulk PBMCs were collected at each blood-draw timepoint. A standard Ficoll-Paque protocol was used to isolate PBMCs from peripheral blood. TriZol was used to extract RNA from bulk PBMCs, CD4 and CD8 fractions, and dextramer-positive and dextramer-negative fractions. Including the terminal cysteine and phenylalanine, the CDR3 comprises 15 residues. Only the CDR3 DNA stays, 45 bases, in frame from base 1. The germline V end is reduced by 6 bases and the J end by 6 bases; junction bases left unmatched: 8. TCRdb records Illumina NovaSeq 6000 as the sequencer. TCR cDNA was made using 5'RACE template switching, a step that added a universal primer site and unique molecular identifiers. Priming of cDNA synthesis was performed from both the TCR alpha and TCR beta constant segments. Library amplification used two PCR steps, and the second PCR step added sample barcodes and sequencing adapters. Sequencing of libraries was done on Illumina HiSeq 2500 (2x100 bp) or NovaSeq (2x150 bp). Under the source paper's analysis protocol: MIGEC was used to demultiplex reads and collapse the reads into UMI consensus sequences, and MiXCR was used for V(D)J alignment. Using edgeR on replicate PBMC samples, clonotypes were called vaccine-responding if FDR was below 0.01 and the log2 fold change was above 5 up to day 15. Each bulk clonotype was labeled CD4 or CD8 based on which sequenced repertoire, CD4 or CD8, contained the clonotype at higher abundance. TCRdb trimmed the raw reads at Q25, called clones with MiXCR and kept productive beta chains. Under each unique CDR3 protein, matching rows form one entry showing the most common genes and DNA. None of the V and J calls come from the authors' own analysis; TCRdb made them. Present in this sample are 200,000 to 300,000 distinct CDR3 sequences, around 3.5% of which were seen just once. The ten largest clones add up to about 20% of the sample.

Overall study results and their limits: A small share of clonotypes was detected in both CD4 and CD8 compartments, with the overlap likely arising from convergent recombination. The study included only two donors, which limits how far the findings can be generalized. Compared with the primary T-cell response, the secondary T-cell response was faster but weaker, reaching its peak on day 5 rather than on day 15. Computational filtering was needed because FACS-sorted repertoires could contain abundant contaminating clonotypes from the bulk population. Most clones expanded after primary vaccination were re-detected after the booster (around 96% of CD4 and about nine tenths of CD8), suggesting broad memory maintenance.

This chain is built from TRBV12-3 or TRBV12-4 and TRBJ2-1; TRBD2 fits 10 bases in the junction. The sequences come from PBMCs, collected 15 days after the yellow fever booster vaccination. This sequence was found in a man aged 18 to 30 who received the YFV17D yellow fever vaccine. This receptor has the CDR3 CASSPLAGALNEQFF. In nucleotide form, the sequence is TGTGCCAGCAGCCCTCTAGCGGGGGCCCTCAATGAGCAGTTCTTC.